This T cell receptor (beta chain) was observed in a study of identical twins (dated by TCRdb to the mid-2010s). As for the study more broadly: TCR alpha and beta repertoires from monozygotic twins, unrelated adults of various ages and cord blood were deep-sequenced to test whether fetal clonotypes persist. To rule out contamination, replicate twin experiments were performed at different times with different library preparation protocols.

All donors were healthy Caucasians. Three pairs of female monozygotic twins, all aged roughly 18 to 29 years, were included in the twin cohort. Positive isolation kits from Invitrogen were used to isolate the CD4+ and CD8+ T cell populations. In this sample, this clonotype turned up many times. Its antigen target is currently unknown. No base-level quality is on record; no much larger clone is a single base apart. The paper as a whole reports these results and caveats: In beta out-of-frame sequences, excess twin sharing was weaker, because having fewer shared sequences lowered the signal-to-noise ratio. In monozygotic twins, out-of-frame TCR alpha sharing was systematically underestimated by recombination models, although the models agreed with sharing between unrelated individuals. Because the same donors could not be followed over many years, the conclusions depended on cross-sectional statistical analysis. Compared with coincidental sharing between unrelated individuals, out-of-frame TCR alpha sequences shared between twins showed an excess of sequences with low generation probability. Abundant cord blood beta clonotypes had fewer insertions, young adult naive repertoires showed a similar but weaker trend, and memory repertoires showed no such trend. Zero-insertion analyses could be partly confounded by invariant T cells such as MAIT and iNKT, though diverse VJ usage argued against such confounding for most clonotypes.

Library prep was done by 5' RACE. TCRdb shows the sequencer as Illumina HiSeq 2000. Template switching added a universal primer binding site, and the final cDNA carried a unique molecular identifier that allowed TCR cDNA molecules to be counted accurately. First-strand cDNA for TCR alpha and beta chains was synthesized from specific primers in the conserved constant-segment region. To control for contamination, every cDNA library was double barcoded, receiving both a SMART-Mk sample barcode and Illumina barcodes. TruSeq adapter sequences and Illumina sample barcodes were added in two successive PCR steps. Sequencing of the TCR alpha and beta cDNA libraries was done on the Illumina HiSeq platform using custom primers. In the source study's methods: MiGEC was used to process raw reads and extract unique molecular identifiers, and MiXCR was used to find CDR3 positions. Recombination models were inferred per individual with the repgenHMM and IGoR tools using an EM algorithm. Shared clonotype analysis was performed with the tcR package in R, normalizing sharing by the product of cloneset sizes. To study raw recombination without the effects of thymic and clonal selection, out-of-frame nonproductive sequences were analyzed. Clones were called with MiXCR by TCRdb after fastp trimmed the public reads at Q25, and only in-frame beta chains were retained. Each entry merges the rows of one CDR3 protein and shows their most common DNA and genes. The V and J calls reflect TCRdb's pipeline rather than the authors' work. The sample records more than 400,000 distinct CDR3 sequences, roughly 15% of which are singletons. The ten largest clonotypes hold 0.44% of the sample.

For CDR1 and CDR2, the germline V gene lists SQVTM and ANQGSEA. V sheds 5 bases and J sheds 3 bases, leaving 11 bases between their ends. The CDR3 sequence holds 13 residues, the cysteine and phenylalanine included. The only DNA kept is the CDR3, 39 bases in frame from the first base. This same sample was also taken into another study, of yellow fever vaccine responses in identical twins. The second publication reports: According to the authors, the vaccine-induced T cell response in identical twins seemed to be partly convergent and partly specific to each individual. Focusing on identical twins, the study followed the T cell clones that responded to the vaccine, and did so with precision.

The source material was CD4+ T cells sorted from blood. This clonotype was sampled from a young woman in good health. Recombination connected TRBV29-1 to TRBJ1-5, with a tentative D gene TRBD1 over 6 matching bases. The sequenced DNA: TGCAGCGTTCTCCAGGGGCCCAATCAGCCCCAGCATTTT. This encodes CSVLQGPNQPQHF.